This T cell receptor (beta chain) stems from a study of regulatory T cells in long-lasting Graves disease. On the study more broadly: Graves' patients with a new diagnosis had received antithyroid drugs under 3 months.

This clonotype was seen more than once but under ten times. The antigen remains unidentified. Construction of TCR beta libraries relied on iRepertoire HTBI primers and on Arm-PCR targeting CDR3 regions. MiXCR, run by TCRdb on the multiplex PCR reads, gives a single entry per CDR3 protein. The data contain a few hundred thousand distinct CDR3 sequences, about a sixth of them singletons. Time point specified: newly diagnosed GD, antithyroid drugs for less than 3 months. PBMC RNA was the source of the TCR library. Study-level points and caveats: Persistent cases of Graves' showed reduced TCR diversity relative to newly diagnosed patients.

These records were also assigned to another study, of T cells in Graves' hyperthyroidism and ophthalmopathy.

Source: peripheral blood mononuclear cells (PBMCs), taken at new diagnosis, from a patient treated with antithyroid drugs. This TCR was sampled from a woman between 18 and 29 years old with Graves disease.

Written as DNA, the CDR3 is TGCAGCGTTGAAGATCAGACAGGGATCTACGAGCAGTACTTC. Translation: CSVEDQTGIYEQYF. The chain couples TRBV29-1 to TRBJ2-7, with TRBD1 matching over 7 bases. Trimming took 0 bases from V and 3 from J; bases not matched to a gene: 5. This CDR3 comprises 14 residues. Per germline, CDR1 SQVTM and CDR2 ANQGSEA.